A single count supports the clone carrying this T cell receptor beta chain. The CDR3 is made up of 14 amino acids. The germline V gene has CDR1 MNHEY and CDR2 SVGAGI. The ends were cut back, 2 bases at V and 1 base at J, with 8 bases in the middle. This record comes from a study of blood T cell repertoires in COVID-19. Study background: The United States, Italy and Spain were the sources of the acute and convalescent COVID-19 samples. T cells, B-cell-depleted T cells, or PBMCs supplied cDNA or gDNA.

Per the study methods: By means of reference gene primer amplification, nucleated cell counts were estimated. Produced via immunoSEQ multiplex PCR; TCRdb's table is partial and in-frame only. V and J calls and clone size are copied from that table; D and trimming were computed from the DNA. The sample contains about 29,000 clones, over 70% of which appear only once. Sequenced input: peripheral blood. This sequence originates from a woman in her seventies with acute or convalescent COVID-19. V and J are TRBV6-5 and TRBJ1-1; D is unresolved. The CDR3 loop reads CASSYEARNTEAFF. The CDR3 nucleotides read TGTGCCAGCAGTTACGAAGCGAGGAACACTGAAGCTTTCTTT.